These 25 T cell receptor beta chains originate from one sample sequenced in a study of CD8 T cells in Susac syndrome. After extraction with the RNeasy kit, about 0.45 to 1 ug of the RNA was reverse transcribed using random hexamers. In TCRdb, the immunoSEQ multiplex PCR reads were re-called with MiXCR into one record per CDR3 protein. The sample lists approximately 150,000 distinct CDR3 sequences; approximately 96% were seen once. Input material: CD4+ T cells from PBMCs. The receptors here all came from a human donor with Susac syndrome.

The rearrangement links TRBV6-2 or TRBV6-3 to TRBJ1-6; maybe TRBD1 (5 bases). This CDR3 contains 14 residues. V dropped 4 bases and J dropped 7 bases, with 11 bases sitting between them. Germline V gives CDR1 MNHEY, CDR2 SVGEGT. CDR3 residues: CASSSEGLNSPLHF. CDR3 in DNA: TGTGCCAGCAGTTCCGAGGGGTTGAATTCACCCCTCCACTTT.

The chain combines TRBV5-1 with TRBJ1-2; 12 bases fit TRBD1. This CDR3 has 15 residues. Germline loops: CDR1 SGHRS, CDR2 YFSETQ. V gave up 4 bases and J gave up 4 bases; unmatched junction bases: 5. As DNA, the CDR3 is TGCGCCAGCAGCCAAGGGACAGGGGGCAGCTATGGCTACACCTTC. Translating gives CASSQGTGGSYGYTF.

This chain joins TRBV5-6 and TRBJ1-1; a weak D match, TRBD1 (6 bases). The germline V and J ends were trimmed by 2 bases and 2 bases, with 10 bases remaining between them. Germline CDR1 and CDR2: SGHDT and YYEEEE. This CDR3 is 14 amino acids long. The CDR3 loop is CASSLQGFNTEAFF. As DNA, the CDR3 is TGTGCCAGCAGCTTACAGGGTTTTAACACTGAAGCTTTCTTT.

The V gene is TRBV3-1, the J gene TRBJ2-7, with D hard to call. Per the germline V gene, CDR1 is LGHDT and CDR2 is YNNKEL (reference sequence). Trimming pared 2 bases from V and 5 bases from J, leaving 4 bases between. The CDR3 contains 11 residues. The CDR3 coding sequence is TGTGCCAGCAGCCAATTGGACGAGCAGTACTTC. Amino acids: CASSQLDEQYF.

This chain uses TRBV29-1 with TRBJ2-3, with a possible D match to TRBD2 (7 bases). The CDR3 is made up of 16 amino acids. V was trimmed by 4 bases and J by 0 bases, leaving 17 bases between them. The germline gives CDR1 SQVTM, CDR2 ANQGSEA. In DNA form, the CDR3 reads TGCAGCGTTGGCAGGGGAGCGGGGCAAAGCACAGATACGCAGTATTTT. This translates into CSVGRGAGQSTDTQYF.

The chain is built from TRBV12-3 or TRBV12-4 and TRBJ2-1; D is possibly TRBD1 (6 bases). This CDR3 region has 14 residues. V shed 1 base and J shed 12 bases, with 16 bases lying between them. The CDR3 nucleotides read TGTGCCAGCAGTTTAGGGGGGCCCGTCCCAAGGCAGTTCTTC. Translated: CASSLGGPVPRQFF.

The gene calls are TRBV7-2 and TRBJ1-2; D might be TRBD1 (5 bases). The germline V and J ends were trimmed by 5 bases and 7 bases, with 17 bases remaining between them. The CDR3 totals 14 residues. CDR1 and CDR2 from the germline V gene are SGHTA and FQGNSA. Written as DNA, the CDR3 is TGTGCCAGCAGCGGATACGACAGTTCAGGTGGCTACACCTTC. This gives the protein CASSGYDSSGGYTF.

The count of this clonotype is one. The CDR3 DNA sequence: TGTGCCAGCAGCGTCACAGTCCCCCCCCAGACAGGGACGGGGGGACCCCTCCACTTT. Encoded protein: CASSVTVPPQTGTGGPLHF. The chain employs TRBV9 and TRBJ1-6; 7 nucleotides match TRBD1. The CDR3 extends over 19 amino acids. The germline CDR1 and CDR2 sequences are SGDLS and YYNGEE. The trim removed 2 bases at V and 12 bases at J, leaving 23 bases unmatched.

The chain couples TRBV27 to TRBJ2-3; 7 nucleotides match TRBD1. This CDR3 spans 13 amino acids. Germline CDR1 reads MNHEY; CDR2 reads SMNVEV (reference sequence). The trim removed 6 bases at V and 15 bases at J, leaving 15 bases unmatched. The CDR3 protein is CASRSVGTVRRYF. The CDR3 DNA follows: TGTGCCAGCAGATCGGTGGGGACAGTCCGACGATATTTT.

The CDR3 loop is CASSLDRGPQYF. The CDR3, as DNA: TGTGCCAGCAGCTTAGATCGCGGGCCGCAGTACTTC. The genes are TRBV11-2 and TRBJ2-7; tentatively, D is TRBD2 (5 bases). Germline V gene sequence: CDR1 SGHAT, CDR2 FQNNGV. The CDR3 sequence is 12 residues long. The V end lost 0 bases, the J end lost 9 bases, and 9 bases lay between the germline ends.

The chain's CDR3 is CASSERAGWETQYF. CDR3 coding DNA: TGTGCCAGCAGTGAGAGGGCAGGGTGGGAGACCCAGTACTTC. The gene calls are TRBV2 and TRBJ2-5; either TRBD1 or TRBD2 may fit D (5 bases each). The V end was cut by 3 bases, the J end by 5 bases, with 13 bases between. The CDR3 runs to 14 residues. CDR1 is SNHLY and CDR2 is FYNNEI in the germline V gene.

CDR3 residues: CASSQTSGGAVDIQYF. The DNA of the CDR3 is TGCGCCAGCAGCCAGACCTCAGGGGGCGCGGTAGACATTCAGTACTTC. The chain couples TRBV4-1 to TRBJ2-4, with 8 positions matching TRBD1. V was pared by 3 bases and J by 8 bases, with 12 bases of the junction left unmatched. Germline values: CDR1 MGHRA, CDR2 YSYEKL. The CDR3 is made up of 16 amino acids.

The gene calls are TRBV3-1 and TRBJ1-1; possible D gene TRBD1, 5 bases. Germline CDR1 LGHDT, CDR2 YNNKEL (reference sequence). Deletions cut 5 bases from V and 8 bases from J, with 12 bases between. The CDR3 has 12 amino acids. CDR3 sequence: CASSYQGVEAFF. In DNA form, the CDR3 reads TGTGCCAGCAGCTACCAGGGAGTGGAAGCTTTCTTT.

The chain joins TRBV9 to TRBJ2-7; TRBD2 might be the D (6 bases). V was pared by 0 bases and J by 0 bases, with 13 bases between. The CDR3 is 16 amino acids. Germline CDR1 and CDR2: SGDLS and YYNGEE. The CDR3 region has the DNA TGTGCCAGCAGCGTAGCCCCGGGAGCTAGCTCCTACGAGCAGTACTTC. Translation gives CASSVAPGASSYEQYF.

In this sample, this clonotype turned up once. The chain couples TRBV2 to TRBJ1-1; D is possibly TRBD1 (6 bases). V was clipped by 4 bases and J by 5 bases, with 14 bases between them. The germline CDR1 and CDR2 sequences are SNHLY and FYNNEI. This CDR3 is 14 amino acids long. CDR3 protein: CASSVAGGGTEAFF. CDR3 DNA sequence: TGTGCCAGCAGTGTAGCGGGGGGCGGGACTGAAGCTTTCTTT.

The V call is TRBV27, the J call TRBJ2-7; D remains unclear. V was clipped by 2 bases and J by 0 bases, with 11 bases between them. Per germline, CDR1 MNHEY and CDR2 SMNVEV (reference sequence). CDR3 length equals 15 residues. CDR3 nucleotides: TGTGCCAGCAGTTTAAAGGGTTTCGGCTCCTACGAGCAGTACTTC. Translated, it gives CASSLKGFGSYEQYF.

The chain joins TRBV3-1 to TRBJ2-1; 9 bases match TRBD1. The germline V gene has CDR1 LGHDT and CDR2 YNNKEL (reference sequence). V dropped 1 base and J dropped 5; count of bases not matched to a gene: 3. The CDR3 sequence is 15 residues long. The CDR3, as DNA: TGTGCCAGCAGCCAAGGGACAGGGGCACACAATGAGCAGTTCTTC. This encodes CASSQGTGAHNEQFF.

V and J are TRBV27 and TRBJ2-5; D perhaps matches TRBD2 (6 bases). Trimming removed 6 bases at V and 3 bases at J, with 14 bases between. The length of the CDR3 is 14 residues. CDR1 and CDR2 from the germline V gene are MNHEY and SMNVEV (reference sequence). The chain's CDR3 is CASRISGLKETQYF. CDR3 DNA: TGTGCCAGCAGAATTTCGGGACTGAAAGAGACCCAGTACTTC.

V gene TRBV5-1 combines with J gene TRBJ1-6, with a weak D call TRBD1 (5 bases). The length of the CDR3 is 13 residues. Germline lookup yields CDR1 SGHRS and CDR2 YFSETQ. V was shortened by 4 bases and J by 14 bases, with 16 bases between the two germline ends. CDR3: CASSPGPELSLHF. CDR3 nucleotides: TGCGCCAGCAGCCCGGGACCAGAGTTATCCCTCCACTTT. The full variable domain, completed using reference TRBV5-1 and TRBJ1-6, is KAGVTQTPRYLIKTRGQQVTLSCSPISGHRSVSWYQQTPGQGLQFLFEYFSETQRNKGNFPGRFSGRQFSNSRSEMNVSTLELGDSALYLCASSPGPELSLHFGNGTRLTVT.

The chain links TRBV2 to TRBJ2-1; 9 bases match TRBD2. The V and J ends lost 7 bases and 5 bases, in that order; junction bases with no gene match: 6. CDR1 SNHLY and CDR2 FYNNEI come from the germline V gene. The CDR3 is made up of 14 amino acids. The chain's CDR3 is CASKRTSVNNEQFF. CDR3 DNA sequence: TGTGCCAGCAAAAGGACTAGCGTTAACAATGAGCAGTTCTTC.

The V and J genes are TRBV28 and TRBJ2-7; tentative D call: TRBD1 (6 bases). Trimming removed 6 bases from V and 2 bases from J, with 11 bases in between. The CDR3 loop spans 13 amino acids. Germline lookup yields CDR1 MDHEN and CDR2 SYDVKM. The CDR3 here is CASSPTGTYEQYF. CDR3 in DNA: TGTGCCAGCAGCCCAACAGGGACCTACGAGCAGTACTTC.

The genes are TRBV7-3 and TRBJ2-1; weak D call: TRBD2 (5 bases). The V end was cut by 1 base, the J end by 0 bases, with 10 bases between. CDR1 is SGHTA and CDR2 is FQGTGA in the germline V gene. The CDR3 contains 16 residues. CDR3 sequence: CASSLSGSSSYNEQFF. CDR3 nucleotide sequence: TGTGCCAGCAGCTTAAGCGGGTCGAGCTCCTACAATGAGCAGTTCTTC.

This chain links TRBV7-2 with TRBJ1-6, with 10 positions matching TRBD1. The J segment lost 10 bases and the V segment lost 4 bases, leaving 4 bases of the junction unmatched. The CDR3 is made up of 14 amino acids. Germline assignment: CDR1 SGHTA and CDR2 FQGNSA. The CDR3 loop reads CASSSGQGRSPLHF. As DNA, the CDR3 is TGTGCCAGCAGCTCGGGACAGGGGAGGTCACCCCTCCACTTT.

This sequence joins TRBV20-1 and TRBJ2-7, with D unresolved. The germline V and J ends were trimmed by 2 bases and 4 bases, with 3 bases remaining between them. The V gene's germline CDR1 is DFQATT and CDR2 SNEGSKA (reference sequence). The CDR3 runs 10 residues. The CDR3 DNA is TGCAGTGCTAGAAGTTACGAGCAGTACTTC. This gives the protein CSARSYEQYF.

The chain recombines TRBV2 with TRBJ2-1; 8 bases align to TRBD2. The CDR3 length is 16 residues. Per the germline V gene, CDR1 is SNHLY and CDR2 is FYNNEI. V trimming: 7 bases; J trimming: 6 bases; junction bases outside the gene matches: 14. The CDR3 reads CASTNNGLAGSNEQFF. CDR3 bases: TGTGCCAGCACCAACAACGGACTAGCAGGCAGCAATGAGCAGTTCTTC. Full variable domain (remainder filled in from reference TRBV2 and TRBJ2-1): EPEVTQTPSHQVTQMGQEVILRCVPISNHLYFYWYRQILGQKVEFLVSFYNNEISEKSEIFDDQFSVERPDGSNFTLKIRSTKLEDSAMYFCASTNNGLAGSNEQFFGPGTRLTVL.